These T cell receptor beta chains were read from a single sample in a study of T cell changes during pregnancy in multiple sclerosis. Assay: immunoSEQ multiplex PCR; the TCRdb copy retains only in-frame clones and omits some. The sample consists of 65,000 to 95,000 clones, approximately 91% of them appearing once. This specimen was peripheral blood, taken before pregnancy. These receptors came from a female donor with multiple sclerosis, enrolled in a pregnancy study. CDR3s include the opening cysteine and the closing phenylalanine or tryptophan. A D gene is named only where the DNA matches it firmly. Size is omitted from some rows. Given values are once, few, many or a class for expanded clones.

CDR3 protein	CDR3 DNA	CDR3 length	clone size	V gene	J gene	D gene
CASSQDGGYEQYF	TGCGCCAGCAGCCAAGATGGCGGCTACGAGCAGTACTTC	13	-	TRBV4-1	TRBJ2-7	-
CASSAHTAAEEQFF	TGTGCCAGCAGCGCCCACACAGCAGCGGAAGAGCAGTTCTTC	14	-	TRBV9	TRBJ2-1	-
CASSLEGTGTGGKRGSNQPQHF	TGCGCCAGCAGCTTGGAAGGCACCGGGACAGGGGGCAAGAGAGGGAGCAATCAGCCCCAGCATTTT	22	-	TRBV5-1	TRBJ1-5	TRBD1
CSVDGAASEQFF	TGCAGCGTTGATGGGGCCGCAAGTGAGCAGTTCTTC	12	-	TRBV29-1	TRBJ2-1	-
CSARPLGANTGELFF	TGCAGCGCTAGACCGTTAGGGGCGAACACCGGGGAGCTGTTTTTT	15	-	TRBV29-1	TRBJ2-2	-
CASSVQSRDRGLAYEQYF	TGTGCCAGCAGCGTACAATCCCGGGACAGGGGGTTAGCCTACGAGCAGTACTTC	18	once	TRBV5-6	TRBJ2-7	TRBD1
CASSLWEDTQYF	TGTGCCAGCAGCTTATGGGAGGATACGCAGTATTTT	12	few	TRBV7-9	TRBJ2-3	-
CASSVGTGGTDTQYF	TGTGCCAGCAGCGTAGGGACAGGGGGCACAGATACGCAGTATTTT	15	-	TRBV9	TRBJ2-3	TRBD1
CASSLFQSYNEQFF	TGTGCCAGCAGCTTGTTTCAGTCCTACAATGAGCAGTTCTTC	14	-	TRBV7-9	TRBJ2-1	-
CASSLSRDSNQPQHF	TGTGCCAGCAGTTTAAGCCGGGATAGCAATCAGCCCCAGCATTTT	15	-	TRBV27	TRBJ1-5	-
CASSYSRYRGPQPQHF	TGTGCCAGCAGTTACTCTAGGTACAGGGGCCCTCAGCCCCAGCATTTT	16	-	TRBV6-5	TRBJ1-5	TRBD1
CASSLGGLPNEQFF	TGTGCCAGCAGCTTAGGAGGGCTGCCCAATGAGCAGTTCTTC	14	-	TRBV11-2	TRBJ2-1	-
CASRRGVSGNTIYF	TGTGCCAGTAGGCGGGGGGTCTCTGGAAACACCATATATTTT	14	-	TRBV19	TRBJ1-3	-
CASGLFPSSYEQYF	TGTGCTAGTGGTTTGTTCCCCAGCTCCTACGAGCAGTACTTC	14	few	TRBV12-5	TRBJ2-7	-
CAWEGGFREQYF	TGTGCCTGGGAGGGGGGGTTTAGGGAGCAGTACTTC	12	-	TRBV30	TRBJ2-7	-
CASSGGQTYNEQFF	TGCGCCAGCAGCGGGGGACAGACGTACAATGAGCAGTTCTTC	14	-	TRBV5-1	TRBJ2-1	TRBD1
CASSRQTGYGYTF	TGCGCCAGCAGCCGACAGACAGGATATGGCTACACCTTC	13	few	TRBV4-3	TRBJ1-2	-
CASSFTGVGITEAFF	TGCGCCAGCAGCTTTACAGGGGTTGGAATTACTGAAGCTTTCTTT	15	-	TRBV5-1	TRBJ1-1	TRBD1
CALVRGQGGYEQYF	TGCGCCTTAGTGAGGGGACAGGGAGGCTACGAGCAGTACTTC	14	-	TRBV10-1	TRBJ2-7	TRBD1
CASSQEFRDFQETQYF	TGCGCCAGCAGCCAAGAATTCCGGGACTTCCAAGAGACCCAGTACTTC	16	-	TRBV4-3	TRBJ2-5	-
CASSSGEPGELFF	TGCGCCAGCAGCTCAGGGGAGCCCGGGGAGCTGTTTTTT	13	-	TRBV5-1	TRBJ2-2	-
CASSSPVGLAGAEFYEQYF	TGTGCCAGCAGTTCCCCCGTGGGATTAGCGGGAGCAGAATTCTACGAGCAGTACTTC	19	-	TRBV5-8	TRBJ2-7	TRBD2
CASSAGAGTYEQYF	TGCGCCAGCAGCGCGGGGGCAGGGACCTACGAGCAGTACTTC	14	-	TRBV4-3	TRBJ2-7	-
CASSLLDRYEQYF	TGTGCCAGCAGCTTACTAGACAGATACGAGCAGTACTTC	13	-	TRBV7-9	TRBJ2-7	-
CASSPQGTDTQYF	TGTGCCAGCAGCCCACAGGGCACAGATACGCAGTATTTT	13	-	TRBV5-4	TRBJ2-3	-
CAITSTQGINTEAFF	TGTGCCATCACCTCTACACAGGGAATAAACACTGAAGCTTTCTTT	15	-	TRBV10-3	TRBJ1-1	-
CASRRDRGYNEQFF	TGTGCCAGCAGAAGGGACAGGGGATACAATGAGCAGTTCTTC	14	-	TRBV5-4	TRBJ2-1	TRBD1
CASQDRGLSSTDTQYF	TGTGCCAGCCAGGACAGGGGGCTTTCTAGCACAGATACGCAGTATTTT	16	-	TRBV19	TRBJ2-3	TRBD1
CASSLEPPGNTEAFF	TGCGCCAGCAGCTTGGAGCCTCCGGGTAACACTGAAGCTTTCTTT	15	-	TRBV5-1	TRBJ1-1	-
CASRGTGSAQPQHF	TGTGCCAGCAGGGGGACAGGGAGTGCGCAGCCCCAGCATTTT	14	-	TRBV6-5	TRBJ1-5	TRBD1